Listed here are 11 T cell receptor beta chains from one sample, sequenced in a study of T cell responses to AZD1222 COVID-19 vaccine. Profiling relied on immunoSEQ multiplex PCR, and the TCRdb table lists in-frame clones only, not all of them. This sample has tens of thousands of clones, with approximately 90% found just once. The sample consisted of peripheral blood, taken on day 0 of AZD1222 vaccination. All receptors derive from an adult in good health.

This rearrangement joins TRBV7-3 to TRBJ2-3, with 9 bases aligning to TRBD2. Germline values: CDR1 SGHTA, CDR2 FQGTGA. Trimming cost V 0 bases and J 0 bases; bases outside gene matches: 7. The CDR3 is made up of 18 amino acids. The CDR3 DNA follows: TGTGCCAGCAGCTTAACAGCGGGAGGCCTTTTAAGCACAGATACGCAGTATTTT. Its translation: CASSLTAGGLLSTDTQYF.

The rearrangement uses TRBV29-1 and TRBJ1-1; unclear D gene. This CDR3 spans 13 amino acids. Germline CDR1 SQVTM, CDR2 ANQGSEA. Trimming took 6 bases from V and 1 from J, leaving 12 bases between them. CDR3: CSVHLSANTEAFF. CDR3 DNA: TGCAGCGTCCACTTGTCAGCGAACACTGAAGCTTTCTTT.

J is TRBJ2-3 and V is TRBV9; D not certain. Trimming left V 0 bases short and J 2 bases short, with 10 bases between. Looked up from germline, CDR1 is SGDLS and CDR2 is YYNGEE. CDR3 length: 15 residues. The CDR3 DNA reads TGTGCCAGCAGCGTAGACAACAGATTCACAGATACGCAGTATTTT. Its protein product is CASSVDNRFTDTQYF.

This sequence joins TRBV3-1 (or the pseudogene TRBV3-2) and TRBJ1-1; the D gene is possibly TRBD1 (6 bases). The CDR3 extends over 15 amino acids. Germline loops: CDR1 LGHDT, CDR2 YNNKEL (reference sequence). With 7 bases removed from V and 5 bases from J, the gap between germline ends came to 20 bases. DNA of the CDR3: TGTGCCAGCACTCCTAGGTACACAGGGTGGACTGAAGCTTTCTTT. This sequence encodes CASTPRYTGWTEAFF.

The V gene is TRBV2, the J gene TRBJ2-1, with TRBD2 identical over 8 bases. CDR1 is SNHLY and CDR2 is FYNNEI in the germline V gene. V shed 2 bases and J 3 bases; nucleotides not matched to a gene: 3. The CDR3 is made up of 15 amino acids. CDR3 residues: CASSELRGDYNEQFF. CDR3 coding DNA: TGTGCCAGCAGTGAATTGCGGGGGGACTACAATGAGCAGTTCTTC.

This clone was detected only once. The rearrangement links TRBV5-1 to TRBJ2-3; possible D gene TRBD1, 6 bases. CDR3 length equals 15 residues. Germline V lookup: CDR1 SGHRS, CDR2 YFSETQ. With 3 bases removed from V and 2 bases from J, the gap between germline ends came to 13 bases. The CDR3 bases are TGCGCCAGCAGCTGGGCCGGGACAACCACAGATACGCAGTATTTT. Translating it yields CASSWAGTTTDTQYF.

The chain joins TRBV7-9 to TRBJ2-5; D uncertain. Germline loops: CDR1 SEHNR, CDR2 FQNEAQ (reference sequence). Trimming removed 1 base from V and 5 bases from J, with 5 bases in between. CDR3 length equals 12 residues. In DNA form, the CDR3 reads TGTGCCAGCAGCTTAGTAACTGAGACCCAGTACTTC. This encodes CASSLVTETQYF. Filled out from reference TRBV7-9 and TRBJ2-5, the complete variable domain reads DTGVSQNPRHKITKRGQNVTFRCDPISEHNRLYWYRQTLGQGPEFLTYFQNEAQLEKSRLLSDRFSAERPKGSFSTLEIQRTEQGDSAMYLCASSLVTETQYFGPGTRLLVL.

The J gene is TRBJ2-6, the V gene TRBV2; the D gene is possibly TRBD2 (5 bases). Germline loops: CDR1 SNHLY, CDR2 FYNNEI. With 5 bases removed from V and 3 bases from J, the gap between germline ends came to 11 bases. The CDR3 runs 15 residues. The CDR3, as DNA: TGTGCCAGCAGTTCATCTGGAGGTGGGGCCAACGTCCTGACTTTC. This translates into CASSSSGGGANVLTF.

The chain links TRBV10-3 to TRBJ2-3, with 11 bases matching TRBD2. The trim removed 0 bases at V and 0 bases at J, leaving 2 bases unmatched. CDR3 length: 17 amino acids. CDR1 and CDR2 (germline): ENHRY, SYGVKD. In DNA, the CDR3 is TGTGCCATCAGTGAGTCGTCTAGCGGGGGGAGCACAGATACGCAGTATTTT. Protein sequence: CAISESSSGGSTDTQYF.

The chain joins TRBV2 to TRBJ1-1; perhaps TRBD1 as D (5 bases). V lost 5 bases, J lost 1 base, and 8 bases lay in between. The germline CDR1 and CDR2 sequences are SNHLY and FYNNEI. This CDR3 spans 13 amino acids. CDR3 DNA: TGTGCCAGCAGTCGACAGACGAACACTGAAGCTTTCTTT. Amino acid sequence: CASSRQTNTEAFF.

This clone was observed a single time. V gene TRBV4-1 combines with J gene TRBJ1-2; 10 bases are shared with TRBD1. The CDR3 is 15 amino acids. Germline CDR1 is MGHRA and CDR2 is YSYEKL. V lost 5 bases to trimming and J lost 5 bases; unmatched junction nucleotides: 8. The DNA of the CDR3 is TGCGCCAGCAGCACCCGACAGGGGGCGTCATATGGCTACACCTTC. It yields the protein CASSTRQGASYGYTF.